This T cell receptor beta chain comes out of a study of cytomegalovirus exposure and HLA in healthy donors. The study's findings and limits: Accurate prediction of most subjects' HLA-A and HLA-B alleles from TCR beta sequences was reported. The authors confirmed in vitro that a few CMV-associated chains were specific for CMV antigens.

About this clone itself: The antigen remains unidentified.

PCR was performed using 60 Vbeta and 13 Jbeta primers. Produced via immunoSEQ multiplex PCR; TCRdb's table is partial and in-frame only. The sample has 40,000 or so clones, around 69% seen once. CDR3 length: 13 residues. V shed 3 bases and J shed 6 bases, with 12 bases lying between them. Looked up from germline, CDR1 is KGHSH and CDR2 is LQKENI. This receptor was obtained from a woman in her twenties or thirties in good health and CMV-seronegative. J is TRBJ2-7 and V is TRBV18, with a weak D call TRBD2 (6 bases). The sequenced sample was PBMCs. CDR3 bases: TGTGCCAGCTCACCGCGGGGAACAGGCGAGCAGTACTTC. It codes for CASSPRGTGEQYF.